A selection of T cell receptor beta chains follows, all from one sample in a study of patients and donors after allogeneic stem cell transplantation. TCRdb redid the calling of the RT-PCR reads with MiXCR, one entry per CDR3 protein. The data hold about 87,000 distinct CDR3 sequences, with around 5% observed a single time. Sequenced: blood, either unsorted or a sorted T cell fraction (not recorded which). These receptors were obtained from a human donor who was either an allogeneic HSCT recipient or a stem cell or donor lymphocyte infusion donor (not recorded which). It is not recorded whose cells these are; they may come from a transplant donor. Both conserved end residues are trimmed from each CDR3. Each record gives: CDR3 protein, J gene, V gene.

CDR3aa: SAPPGRAGDTQY
j_gene: TRBJ2-3
v_gene: TRBV20-1

CDR3aa: ASSSPGATEAF
j_gene: TRBJ1-1
v_gene: TRBV7-9

CDR3aa: ASSGALGPQETQY
j_gene: TRBJ2-5
v_gene: TRBV9

CDR3aa: ASSLLVAGVTYNEQF
j_gene: TRBJ2-1
v_gene: TRBV7-8

CDR3aa: ASSPGTGGEQY
j_gene: TRBJ2-7
v_gene: TRBV18

CDR3aa: TSSLDPNVPAF
j_gene: TRBJ1-1
v_gene: TRBV5-1

CDR3aa: ASLVYGGSEAF
j_gene: TRBJ1-1
v_gene: TRBV19

CDR3aa: AISEEAGGPHEQY
j_gene: TRBJ2-7
v_gene: TRBV10-3

CDR3aa: ASSSQDGVQY
j_gene: TRBJ2-7
v_gene: TRBV5-4

CDR3aa: ASSTTSATYEQY
j_gene: TRBJ2-7
v_gene: TRBV9

CDR3aa: SVVWAGGYSGANVLT
j_gene: TRBJ2-6
v_gene: TRBV29-1

CDR3aa: SATRTGGDNEKLF
j_gene: TRBJ1-4
v_gene: TRBV20-1

CDR3aa: ASSLDGRNTIY
j_gene: TRBJ1-3
v_gene: TRBV11-2

CDR3aa: ATHDRGETQY
j_gene: TRBJ2-5
v_gene: TRBV10-3

CDR3aa: SAREGSGRVRDTQY
j_gene: TRBJ2-3
v_gene: TRBV20-1

CDR3aa: ASGLGQRLF
j_gene: TRBJ1-4
v_gene: TRBV25-1

CDR3aa: SVGGDRERVGTEAF
j_gene: TRBJ1-1
v_gene: TRBV29-1

CDR3aa: ASREGLAGVDTQY
j_gene: TRBJ2-3
v_gene: TRBV6-1

CDR3aa: ASSASGTDTQY
j_gene: TRBJ2-3
v_gene: TRBV10-1

CDR3aa: ASSPSWGQGQPQH
j_gene: TRBJ1-5
v_gene: TRBV9

CDR3aa: ASSWSGRANSPLH
j_gene: TRBJ1-6
v_gene: TRBV5-1

CDR3aa: ATARSLYTYNEQF
j_gene: TRBJ2-1
v_gene: TRBV28

CDR3aa: ASSLVSAGPLDTEAF
j_gene: TRBJ1-1
v_gene: TRBV7-9

CDR3aa: ASSRTTYEQY
j_gene: TRBJ2-7
v_gene: TRBV2

CDR3aa: AISESRDGTYEQY
j_gene: TRBJ2-7
v_gene: TRBV10-3

CDR3aa: ASRPQMTRRTEAF
j_gene: TRBJ1-1
v_gene: TRBV2

CDR3aa: SASNSGEIDEQF
j_gene: TRBJ2-1
v_gene: TRBV20-1

CDR3aa: AIRASPGTEKETQY
j_gene: TRBJ2-5
v_gene: TRBV10-3

CDR3aa: ASSELWTGFYEQY
j_gene: TRBJ2-7
v_gene: TRBV25-1

CDR3aa: ASSLGGGKETQY
j_gene: TRBJ2-5
v_gene: TRBV7-9

CDR3aa: ASTTTSGSYNEQF
j_gene: TRBJ2-1
v_gene: TRBV19

CDR3aa: ATSRGDVNTEAF
j_gene: TRBJ1-1
v_gene: TRBV15

CDR3aa: SARPGAQGGSGELF
j_gene: TRBJ2-2
v_gene: TRBV20-1

CDR3aa: ASSPAFRGTEAF
j_gene: TRBJ1-1
v_gene: TRBV5-1

CDR3aa: ASRSGEIGGYT
j_gene: TRBJ1-2
v_gene: TRBV28

CDR3aa: ASSPQGGTGYT
j_gene: TRBJ1-2
v_gene: TRBV14

CDR3aa: ASSQPRRSPEQY
j_gene: TRBJ2-7
v_gene: TRBV4-1

CDR3aa: ASSLGGGTGELF
j_gene: TRBJ2-2
v_gene: TRBV12-3/TRBV12-4

CDR3aa: ASSPQPGRRGEQF
j_gene: TRBJ2-1
v_gene: TRBV7-3

CDR3aa: ATSRDRGLAGGMTGELF
j_gene: TRBJ2-2
v_gene: TRBV15

CDR3aa: ASSQAGRETGNTIY
j_gene: TRBJ1-3
v_gene: TRBV3-1

CDR3aa: ASMALGHLETQY
j_gene: TRBJ2-5
v_gene: TRBV6-1

CDR3aa: ASSQETAMNTEAF
j_gene: TRBJ1-1
v_gene: TRBV4-1